Listed below are T cell receptor beta chains from one sample, sequenced in a study of CD8+CD57+ T cells in acquired aplastic anemia. TCRdb fed the reads into MiXCR, producing one record per CDR3 protein. The table shows about 260,000 distinct CDR3 sequences, with roughly 82% occurring only once. Material for sequencing was sorted CD4+, CD8+, or CD8+CD57+ T cells (not recorded which) from PBMCs. Receptors were obtained from a human donor with aplastic anemia. Each CDR3 is given with its conserved first and last residue. D genes are given only for firm matches. Where a row states a size, it is once, few, many or the class of an expanded clone; other rows omit it.

clone_size | d_call | cdr3_length | j_call | v_call | cdr3_nt | cdr3_aa
. | TRBD1 | 13 | TRBJ1-1 | TRBV6-1 | TGTGCCAGACCGGGACAGGGGTTAACTGAAGCTTTCTTT | CARPGQGLTEAFF
. | TRBD2 | 17 | TRBJ2-5 | TRBV7-9 | TGTGCCAGCAGCTTGCAAAGAAGCGGGGTGTACCAAGAGACCCAGTACTTC | CASSLQRSGVYQETQYF
many | . | 13 | TRBJ2-3 | TRBV11-3 | TGTGCCAGCAGCTTAGATGGCACAGATACGCAGTATTTT | CASSLDGTDTQYF
few | . | 15 | TRBJ2-1 | TRBV19 | TGTGCCAGTAATGGGCTAGTTGCCCTGCACAGTGAGCAGTTCTTC | CASNGLVALHSEQFF
. | TRBD1 | 15 | TRBJ1-1 | TRBV7-8 | TGTGCCAGCAGCTTTCATCCAAACGGGACAGCTGATTCCTTCTTT | CASSFHPNGTADSFF
many | . | 15 | TRBJ2-1 | TRBV12-3/TRBV12-4 | TGTGCCAGCAGTTTAAGGGGACACTACTACAATGAGCAGTTCTTC | CASSLRGHYYNEQFF
once | . | 13 | TRBJ1-5 | TRBV4-3 | TGCGCCAGCAGCCAAGGGTCTGGACAGCCCCAGCATTTT | CASSQGSGQPQHF
. | TRBD1 | 16 | TRBJ1-2 | TRBV7-9 | TGTGCCAGCAGCCCCGGGACAGGGGAGCACACAGATGGGTACACCTTC | CASSPGTGEHTDGYTF
. | . | 14 | TRBJ2-7 | TRBV7-8 | TGTGCCAGCAACTTCACAGGGGGGGACGATGCGCAGTACTTC | CASNFTGGDDAQYF
. | . | 14 | TRBJ1-1 | TRBV20-1 | TGCAGTGCTGGGTTTGGCGGCACGAACACTGAAGCTTTCTTT | CSAGFGGTNTEAFF
few | . | 15 | TRBJ2-3 | TRBV15 | TGTGCCACCAGCCTCCTGGGATCCCGCACAGATACGCAGTATTTT | CATSLLGSRTDTQYF
. | . | 15 | TRBJ2-1 | TRBV27 | TGTGCCAGCAGGGGGTACCTTTACTCCTACAATGAGCAGTTCTTC | CASRGYLYSYNEQFF
. | . | 14 | TRBJ2-3 | TRBV7-9 | . | CASSEEWGAGATHF
. | . | 14 | TRBJ1-1 | TRBV10-2 | TGCGCCAGCAGTGACGGGGGCGGATATACTGAAGCTTTCTTT | CASSDGGGYTEAFF
. | . | 14 | TRBJ2-5 | TRBV7-2 | TGCGCCAGCAACCATACAGGGACTCAGCCCCAGCAGTACTTC | CASNHTGTQPQQYF
. | . | 16 | TRBJ2-3 | TRBV24-1 | TGTGCCACCAGTGATACGATAAGACCCTTCACAGATACGCAGTATTTT | CATSDTIRPFTDTQYF
. | . | 12 | TRBJ1-5 | TRBV20-1 | TGCAGTGCTAGTTCGGCCGATCAGCCCCAGCATTTT | CSASSADQPQHF
. | . | 16 | TRBJ1-2 | TRBV7-8 | TGCGCCAGCAGCTTGGCGGGAGACGCCGATATACAGGGTTACACCTTC | CASSLAGDADIQGYTF
. | . | 12 | TRBJ2-1 | TRBV2 | TGTGCCAGCAGTGAAATGCGGAATGAGCAGTTCTTC | CASSEMRNEQFF
few | TRBD1 | 14 | TRBJ2-3 | TRBV7-2 | TGTGCCAGCAGCTTGGCAGGGGGCCCCGACTCTCACTACTTT | CASSLAGGPDSHYF
. | . | 13 | TRBJ2-5 | TRBV7-2 | TGTGCCAGCAGCTTACCAGGGCGAGCCGACACGCAGTTC | CASSLPGRADTQF
. | . | 13 | TRBJ2-3 | TRBV9 | TGTGCCAGCAGGGACGGGGGCGATACGAAGCATTTTTTT | CASRDGGDTKHFF
few | TRBD2 | 16 | TRBJ2-3 | TRBV10-3 | TGTGCCATCAGTGAGTCGATAGCGGGGATAACAGATACGCAGTATTTT | CAISESIAGITDTQYF
few | TRBD2 | 17 | TRBJ2-5 | TRBV9 | TGTGCCAGCAGCGCCAGACTAGCGGGGGGGCCACCGGAGACCCGGTACTTC | CASSARLAGGPPETRYF
. | . | 14 | TRBJ2-2 | TRBV5-4 | TGTGCCAGCAGCTTTACGAGCAACACCGGGGAGCTGTTTTTT | CASSFTSNTGELFF
. | . | 15 | TRBJ1-1 | TRBV7-2 | TGTGCCAGCAGCTTAGATCTGAGACCCGACACTGAAGCTTTCTTT | CASSLDLRPDTEAFF
. | . | 14 | TRBJ1-6 | TRBV7-9 | TGTGCCAGCAGTTCGACAAATTATAATTCACCCCTCCACTTT | CASSSTNYNSPLHF
once | . | 15 | TRBJ2-1 | TRBV7-8 | TGTGCCAGCAGCTTAGCGAGAGGGCGCGGTACTGAGCAGTTCTTC | CASSLARGRGTEQFF
once | TRBD1 | 16 | TRBJ2-7 | TRBV7-2 | TGTGCCAGCAGCTTAGATGGAACAGGGGTTCGCTACGAGCAGTACTTC | CASSLDGTGVRYEQYF
. | . | 13 | TRBJ2-3 | TRBV7-9 | TGTGCCAGCAGGTTCGAGGGCACAGGTGGGCAGTATTTT | CASRFEGTGGQYF
. | TRBD1 | 15 | TRBJ2-5 | TRBV7-9 | TGTGCCAGCAGCGGCGGACAGGGGGCTAGGGAGACCCAGTACTTC | CASSGGQGARETQYF
. | TRBD1 | 17 | TRBJ1-5 | TRBV11-1 | TGTGCCAGCAGCTTATCCACCGGGACAGGGGGAAATCAGCCCCAGCATTTT | CASSLSTGTGGNQPQHF
. | . | 15 | TRBJ2-3 | TRBV7-9 | TGTGCCAGCAGCGACACAGCGACAGTACTAGATACAAACTATTTT | CASSDTATVLDTNYF
. | . | 14 | TRBJ2-3 | TRBV7-9 | TGTGCCAGCAGCGGGGCGGGAAGGAGGGCCGGGGAGCTGTTT | CASSGAGRRAGELF
. | . | 15 | TRBJ2-1 | TRBV2 | TGTGCCAGCAGTGAATTAGCGGAAAGCTACAATGAGCAGTTCTTC | CASSELAESYNEQFF
. | TRBD1 | 16 | TRBJ2-1 | TRBV19 | TGTGCCAGTAGTACCCGGACAGGGACTTCTTCCAATGAGCAGTTCTTC | CASSTRTGTSSNEQFF
few | . | 15 | TRBJ2-1 | TRBV9 | . | CASSASSRGYTFEFF
once | . | 12 | TRBJ1-2 | TRBV25-1 | TGTGCCAGCAGTGGGACAGAGCATGGCTACACCTTC | CASSGTEHGYTF
once | . | 15 | TRBJ2-1 | TRBV7-6 | TGTGCCAGCAGCTTGGCCCCCGCAGATACGCAGGATTTTTTCTTC | CASSLAPADTQDFFF
. | . | 16 | TRBJ1-2 | TRBV5-1 | TGCGCCAGCAGCTCCCGGACAGAGGAACCTAACTATGGCTACACCTTC | CASSSRTEEPNYGYTF
. | . | 17 | TRBJ2-7 | TRBV20-1 | TGCAGTGCTTTGACTCGTTCCCCACGGAAATTATCCTACGAGCAGTACTTC | CSALTRSPRKLSYEQYF
. | . | 15 | TRBJ2-1 | TRBV7-9 | TGTGCCAGCAGCGGGGGACCGGGGGCCCAAGATACGCAGTTCTTC | CASSGGPGAQDTQFF
. | . | 15 | TRBJ1-2 | TRBV7-9 | TGTGCCAGCAGCCTCGTTTGGGGACAAGGGCACGACCACACCTTC | CASSLVWGQGHDHTF
. | . | 16 | TRBJ2-6 | TRBV9 | TGTGCCAGCAGCTTGGGGGGCGGAAACGGGGAGGATGTCCTGACTTTC | CASSLGGGNGEDVLTF
. | . | 13 | TRBJ1-2 | TRBV19 | TGTGCCAGTAGTAGGGGGGTATCCTGGGGCTACACCTTC | CASSRGVSWGYTF